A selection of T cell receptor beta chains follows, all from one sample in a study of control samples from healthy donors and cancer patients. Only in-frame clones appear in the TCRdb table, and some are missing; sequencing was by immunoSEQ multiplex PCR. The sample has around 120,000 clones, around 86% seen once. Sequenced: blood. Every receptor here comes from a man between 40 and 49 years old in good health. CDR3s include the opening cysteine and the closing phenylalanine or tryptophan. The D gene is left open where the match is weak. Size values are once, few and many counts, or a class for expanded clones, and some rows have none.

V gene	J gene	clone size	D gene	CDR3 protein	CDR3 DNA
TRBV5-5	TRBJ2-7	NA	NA	CASSARTDSYEQYF	TGTGCCAGCAGCGCACGGACAGACTCCTACGAGCAGTACTTC
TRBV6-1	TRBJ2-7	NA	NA	CASSELEDTSYEQYF	TGTGCCAGCAGTGAACTCGAGGACACTTCCTACGAGCAGTACTTC
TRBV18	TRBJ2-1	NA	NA	CASSPDRNEQFF	TGTGCCAGCTCACCAGACAGAAATGAGCAGTTCTTC
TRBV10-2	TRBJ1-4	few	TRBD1	CASTGTGGGEKLFF	TGCGCCAGCACCGGGACAGGGGGCGGTGAAAAACTGTTTTTT
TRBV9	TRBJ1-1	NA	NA	CASSVDLQRDTEAFF	TGTGCCAGCAGCGTAGACCTACAAAGGGACACTGAAGCTTTCTTT
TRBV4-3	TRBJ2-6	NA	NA	CASSQSAVSGANVLTF	TGCGCCAGCAGCCAAAGCGCAGTCTCTGGGGCCAACGTCCTGACTTTC
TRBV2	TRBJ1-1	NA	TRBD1	CASRSGTGSREAFF	TGTGCCAGCAGGTCCGGGACAGGATCAAGGGAAGCTTTCTTT
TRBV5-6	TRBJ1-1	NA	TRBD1	CASSLDRGRVDTEAFF	TGTGCCAGCAGCTTGGACAGGGGGAGAGTGGACACTGAAGCTTTCTTT
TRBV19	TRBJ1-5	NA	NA	CASSPRWDQPQHF	TGTGCCAGTAGTCCACGGTGGGATCAGCCCCAGCATTTT
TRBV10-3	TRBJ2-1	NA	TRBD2	CAISDRTSGGLSYNEQFF	TGTGCCATCAGTGACAGGACTAGCGGGGGCCTCTCCTACAATGAGCAGTTCTTC
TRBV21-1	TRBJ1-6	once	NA	CASSKRVYRLYNSPLHF	TGTGCCAGCAGCAAAAGGGTGTACAGGCTCTATAATTCACCCCTCCACTTT
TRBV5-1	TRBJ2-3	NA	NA	CASSLDLGGGRNTQYF	TGCGCCAGCAGCTTGGATCTAGGAGGTGGTAGGAATACGCAGTATTTT
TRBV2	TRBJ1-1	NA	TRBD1	CASSTTGVSQAFF	TGTGCCAGCAGTACGACAGGGGTTTCCCAAGCTTTCTTT
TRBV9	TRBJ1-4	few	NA	CASSVEAQGTNEKLFF	TGTGCCAGCAGCGTTGAAGCCCAGGGAACTAATGAAAAACTGTTTTTT
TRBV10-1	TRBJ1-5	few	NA	CASSDGTHQPQHF	TGCGCCAGCAGTGACGGGACACATCAGCCCCAGCATTTT
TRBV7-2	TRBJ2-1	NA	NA	CASSFQASTYNNEQFF	TGTGCCAGCAGCTTCCAAGCCAGCACATATAACAATGAGCAGTTCTTC
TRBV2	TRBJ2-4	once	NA	CASSEGLRGVTAYF	TGTGCCAGCAGTGAAGGGCTCCGAGGGGTCACCGCCTACTTC
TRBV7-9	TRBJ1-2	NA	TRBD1	CASSRGQGALYGYTF	TGTGCCAGCAGCCGAGGACAGGGGGCCCTCTATGGCTACACCTTC
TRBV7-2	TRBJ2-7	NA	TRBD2	CASSLASSGGIYEQYF	TGTGCCAGCAGCTTAGCTTCTAGCGGGGGGATCTACGAGCAGTACTTC
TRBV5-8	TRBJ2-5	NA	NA	CASSYRVWDETQYF	TGTGCCAGCAGTTACAGGGTTTGGGACGAGACCCAGTACTTC
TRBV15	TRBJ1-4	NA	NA	CATSRDRVREGKLFF	TGTGCCACCAGCAGAGATAGAGTCAGGGAGGGAAAACTGTTTTTT
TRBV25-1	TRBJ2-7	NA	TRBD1	CASMGQGGSYEQYF	TGTGCCAGCATGGGACAGGGGGGTTCCTACGAGCAGTACTTC
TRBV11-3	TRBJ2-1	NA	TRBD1	CASSRYQGQTYNEQFF	TGTGCCAGCAGCCGTTATCAGGGACAGACCTACAATGAGCAGTTCTTC
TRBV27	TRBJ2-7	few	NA	CASSLTWARPTYEQYF	TGTGCCAGCAGTTTGACATGGGCAAGGCCGACCTACGAGCAGTACTTC
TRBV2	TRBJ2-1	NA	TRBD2	CASSEPLAGGFLNNEQFF	TGTGCCAGCAGCGAACCTTTAGCGGGGGGATTTCTTAACAATGAGCAGTTCTTC
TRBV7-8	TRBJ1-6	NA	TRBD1	CASSWGQARNSPLHF	TGTGCCAGCAGCTGGGGACAGGCGCGGAATTCACCCCTCCACTTT
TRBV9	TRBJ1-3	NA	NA	CASSVGLLSGNTIYF	TGTGCCAGCAGCGTAGGACTGCTCTCTGGAAACACCATATATTTT
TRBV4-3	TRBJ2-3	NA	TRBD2	CASSQKRGLTDTQYF	TGCGCCAGCAGCCAGAAGCGGGGGCTCACAGATACGCAGTATTTT
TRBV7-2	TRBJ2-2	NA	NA	CASSPYTGELFF	TGTGCCAGCAGCCCTTACACCGGGGAGCTGTTTTTT
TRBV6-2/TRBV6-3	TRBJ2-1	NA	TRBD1	CASSPTRGTGKNEQFF	TGTGCCAGCAGTCCAACCCGGGGGACAGGTAAAAATGAGCAGTTCTTC
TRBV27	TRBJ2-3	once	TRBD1	CASSPRTGRDTQYF	TGTGCCAGCAGTCCCCGGACAGGGAGGGATACGCAGTATTTT
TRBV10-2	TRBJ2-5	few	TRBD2	CASSEVVGLVETQYF	TGCGCCAGCAGTGAGGTTGTTGGACTAGTTGAGACCCAGTACTTC
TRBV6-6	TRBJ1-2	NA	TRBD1	CASTRTGGGIYGYTF	TGTGCCAGCACCAGGACAGGGGGCGGGATCTATGGCTACACCTTC
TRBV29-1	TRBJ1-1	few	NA	CSVGGVDSMNTEAFF	TGCAGCGTTGGGGGGGTCGACAGCATGAACACTGAAGCTTTCTTT
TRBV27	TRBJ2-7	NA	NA	CASSPGRLSYEQYF	TGTGCCAGCAGTCCGGGACGCCTATCCTACGAGCAGTACTTC
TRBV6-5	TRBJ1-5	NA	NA	CASSYSRISDQPQHF	TGTGCCAGCAGTTACTCCAGGATTAGCGATCAGCCCCAGCATTTT
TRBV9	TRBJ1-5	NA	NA	CASSPRTDNQPQHF	TGTGCCAGCAGCCCCCGGACAGACAATCAGCCCCAGCATTTT
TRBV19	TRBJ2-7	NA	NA	CASSISDRATYEQYF	TGTGCCAGTAGTATTTCGGACAGAGCCACCTACGAGCAGTACTTC
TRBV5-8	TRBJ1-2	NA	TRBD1	CASRPRQGFYGYTF	TGTGCCAGCAGACCTAGACAGGGGTTCTATGGCTACACCTTC